The 27 T cell receptor beta chains listed next were all sequenced from one sample in a study of beta chain features in type 1 diabetes listed by TCRdb under 2018. What the authors observed across the whole study: Type 1 diabetes patients showed a moderate but significant shortening of TCRB CDR3 length in all four CD4+ subsets.

Libraries were made using the immunoSEQ multiplex PCR assay. All of the isolated RNA was reverse transcribed with the High Capacity cDNA Reverse Transcription Kit, so expressed TCRB transcripts were sequenced. Drawn from immuneACCESS, this table holds only the in-frame rearrangements with V and J called that TCRdb kept. Clones are partly lost; checked studies trace under half to an unresolved V gene and leave the rest unexplained. Present in this sample are roughly 340,000 clones, roughly 13% of which were seen just once. The ten largest clones take up about 0.016% of the sample. Their cognate antigens are unknown. The sample was naive CD4+ T cells from blood. The cell subset or site label, as the study defines it: true naive CD4+ T cells. The source is a woman younger than 35 with type 1 diabetes.

The rearrangement uses TRBV30 and TRBJ1-2; maybe TRBD1 (6 bases). Per the germline V gene, CDR1 is GTSNPN and CDR2 is SVGIG (reference sequence). This CDR3 is built from 13 residues. Trimming shortened V by 1 base and J by 4 bases, and 10 bases separated the two germline ends. CDR3 nucleotides: TGTGCCTGGAGTGAGGGACACTCCTATGGCTACACCTTC. Translating gives CAWSEGHSYGYTF.

This clone came up a few times. The chain couples TRBV7-8 to TRBJ2-5; 10 bases fit TRBD1. J gave up 3 bases and V 10 bases, and 5 bases lay outside the gene matches. The V gene's germline CDR1 is SGHVS and CDR2 FQNEAQ. CDR3 length: 13 residues. In DNA form, the CDR3 reads TGTGCCACTAGGGGGACAGGGGAAGAGACCCAGTACTTC. The encoded protein is CATRGTGEETQYF.

This clone was detected only a few times. The chain recombines TRBV7-9 with TRBJ2-7; 8 bases align to TRBD2. Germline lookup yields CDR1 SEHNR and CDR2 FQNEAQ (reference sequence). This CDR3 is built from 16 residues. V lost 0 bases and J lost 6; bases outside the gene matches: 10. In DNA, the CDR3 is TGTGCCAGCAGCTTAGCCGGGACTAGGGAGGAGCGCGAGCAGTACTTC. Protein sequence: CASSLAGTREEREQYF.

The genes are TRBV29-1 and TRBJ2-7, with 8 bases aligning to TRBD2. The CDR3 runs to 16 residues. Germline values: CDR1 SQVTM, CDR2 ANQGSEA. With 6 bases clipped from V and 3 bases from J, the junction kept 16 bases outside the gene matches. For the CDR3, the DNA is TGCAGCGTAAATAAACCGGGATCCGGGGGGGGCTACGAGCAGTACTTC. Translation gives CSVNKPGSGGGYEQYF.

The CDR3 is CAWSVGPSSSEQYV. CDR3 sequence (DNA): TGTGCCTGGAGTGTAGGGCCCTCTAGCTCCGAGCAGTACGTC. The chain couples TRBV30 to TRBJ2-7; possibly TRBD2 for D (5 bases). The CDR3 is made up of 14 amino acids. Per germline, CDR1 GTSNPN and CDR2 SVGIG (reference sequence). V shed 0 bases and J shed 6 bases, with 15 bases lying between them.

This clone has only a few counts. The rearrangement uses TRBV25-1 and TRBJ2-1; 7 bases align to TRBD2. This CDR3 contains 15 residues. CDR1 and CDR2 from the germline V gene are MGHDK and SYGVNS. V dropped 5 bases and J dropped 2; count of bases not matched to a gene: 6. The CDR3 protein is CASSPQRGTYNEQFF. CDR3 coding DNA: TGTGCCAGCAGTCCTCAGCGGGGTACCTACAATGAGCAGTTCTTC.

The chain links TRBV29-1 to TRBJ2-7, with D perhaps matching TRBD2 (5 bases). Germline CDR1 is SQVTM and CDR2 is ANQGSEA. The CDR3 contains 14 residues. Trimming took off 4 bases at V and 2 bases at J, with 15 bases between the two ends. CDR3 nucleotides: TGCAGCGTTGGATTTAGCGTAAAAACCTACGAGCAGTACTTC. This sequence encodes CSVGFSVKTYEQYF.

The chain combines TRBV7-9 with TRBJ2-1; 14 bases fit TRBD2. The CDR3 is made up of 16 amino acids. Germline assignment: CDR1 SEHNR and CDR2 FQNEAQ (reference sequence). Trimming removed 5 bases from V and 9 bases from J; junction bases left unmatched: 9. CDR3 region: CASSPGTSGSIGEQFF. CDR3 DNA sequence: TGTGCCAGCAGCCCAGGGACTAGCGGGAGCATCGGTGAGCAGTTCTTC.

As concerns this clone: This sample also contains other DNA sequences that code for the same CDR3. This chain uses TRBV19 with TRBJ2-7, with 7 bases that match TRBD2. J gave up 3 bases and V 3 bases, and 5 bases lay outside the gene matches. The CDR3 spans 14 residues. Germline CDR1 is LNHDA and CDR2 is SQIVND (reference sequence). CDR3 in DNA: TGTGCCAGTAGTATTTCTAGCGGTGACTACGAGCAGTACTTC. This gives the protein CASSISSGDYEQYF.

The V gene is TRBV7-9, the J gene TRBJ2-7, with TRBD2 matching 12 bases. The CDR3 extends over 17 amino acids. The ends lost 5 bases at V and 4 bases at J; junction bases unmatched: 12. Germline CDR1 reads SEHNR; CDR2 reads FQNEAQ (reference sequence). The CDR3 protein is CASSPGRTSGRFYEQYV. The CDR3 DNA reads as TGTGCCAGCAGCCCGGGGCGTACTAGCGGGAGGTTTTACGAGCAGTACGTC.

Note on this clone: The identical CDR3 is also encoded by other nucleotide sequences in the sample. The rearrangement uses TRBV28 and TRBJ1-2; D remains ambiguous. In germline, CDR1 is MDHEN, CDR2 SYDVKM. V was trimmed by 3 bases and J by 4 bases, leaving 6 bases between them. CDR3 length: 12 residues. Here the CDR3 reads CASSLEGYGYTF. The CDR3 DNA is TGTGCCAGCAGTTTGGAGGGCTATGGCTACACCTTC.

V is TRBV7-6 and J is TRBJ1-3; D is perhaps TRBD1 (5 bases). From germline, CDR1 is SGHVS and CDR2 FNYEAQ. The V end was cut by 4 bases, the J end by 0 bases, with 10 bases between. CDR3 length: 15 amino acids. The chain's CDR3 is CASSSRGGSGNTIYF. CDR3 coding DNA: TGTGCCAGCAGCTCTCGCGGGGGCTCTGGAAACACCATATATTTT.

This clone was counted between two and nine times. The V gene is TRBV4-1, the J gene TRBJ2-1; TRBD2 agrees at 13 bases. V gave up 1 base and J gave up 8 bases; unmatched junction bases: 8. The CDR3 spans 17 residues. Germline values: CDR1 MGHRA, CDR2 YSYEKL. The CDR3 coding sequence is TGCGCCAGCAGCCAAGGTTGGACTAGCGGGAGACGCGATGAGCAGTTCTTC. Residues: CASSQGWTSGRRDEQFF.

The V and J genes are TRBV30 and TRBJ2-3, with D possibly matching TRBD2 (6 bases). Germline V gene sequence: CDR1 GTSNPN, CDR2 SVGIG (reference sequence). CDR3 length equals 16 residues. V lost 1 base to trimming and J lost 6 bases, with 20 bases between them. Here the CDR3 DNA reads TGTGCCTGGAGTGGACAAGCCGGGACTTTTTCCGATACGCAGTATTTT. It yields the protein CAWSGQAGTFSDTQYF.

This clone was recorded a few times. The rearrangement joins TRBV7-8 to TRBJ2-1, with TRBD1 matching 8 bases. This CDR3 is built from 17 residues. The germline CDR1 and CDR2 sequences are SGHVS and FQNEAQ. J lost 4 bases, V lost 4 bases, and 12 bases had no gene match. In nucleotides, the CDR3 is TGTGCCAGCAGCTACCAGGTGGGACAGGCGACTTACAATGAGCAGTTCTTC. Its translation: CASSYQVGQATYNEQFF.

The rearrangement links TRBV11-2 to TRBJ2-1; 7 positions agree with TRBD1. CDR1 SGHAT and CDR2 FQNNGV come from the germline V gene. This CDR3 has 13 residues. J was trimmed by 15 bases and V by 2 bases; bases with no gene match: 10. CDR3 region: CASSLRLVTGRFF. The CDR3 nucleotides read TGTGCCAGCAGCTTAAGACTGGTGACAGGGAGGTTCTTC.

The V call is TRBV28, the J call TRBJ2-7; 11 positions match TRBD1. Trimming at V came to 5 bases and at J to 0 bases, leaving 6 bases not matched to a gene. CDR3 length: 16 residues. Germline CDR1 reads MDHEN; CDR2 reads SYDVKM. The CDR3 DNA is TGTGCCAGCAGTCCCCCGGGACAGGGGGACTCCTACGAGCAGTACTTC. Translated: CASSPPGQGDSYEQYF. The variable domain in full, completed from reference TRBV28 and TRBJ2-7, reads DVKVTQSSRYLVKRTGEKVFLECVQDMDHENMFWYRQDPGLGLRLIYFSYDVKMKEKGDIPEGYSVSREKKERFSLILESASTNQTSMYLCASSPPGQGDSYEQYFGPGTRLTVT.

This clone was seen a handful of times. V is TRBV7-2 and J is TRBJ2-7, with TRBD2 identical over 9 bases. The CDR3 covers 17 residues. Germline V gene data show CDR1 as SGHTA and CDR2 as FQGNSA. V shed 2 bases and J 0 bases; nucleotides not matched to a gene: 8. Here the CDR3 DNA reads TGTGCCAGCAGCTTAATAGCTAGCGGGACGAGCTCCTACGAGCAGTACGTC. Residues: CASSLIASGTSSYEQYV.

The chain carries TRBV9 and TRBJ1-1; no clear D gene. The germline V gene encodes CDR1 SGDLS and CDR2 YYNGEE. This CDR3 has 13 residues. Trimming left V 0 bases short and J 1 base short, with 4 bases between. CDR3 region: CASSVVQNTEAFF. CDR3 DNA: TGTGCCAGCAGCGTAGTTCAGAACACTGAAGCTTTCTTT.

The chain has TRBV5-1 and TRBJ2-7, with 8 bases matching TRBD1. J lost 2 bases, V lost 4 bases, and 2 bases had no gene match. This CDR3 comprises 13 residues. The germline gives CDR1 SGHRS, CDR2 YFSETQ. In DNA, the CDR3 is TGCGCCAGCAGCCAGGACAGGGCCTACGAGCAGTACTTC. It specifies CASSQDRAYEQYF.

The V call is TRBV29-1, the J call TRBJ1-5; TRBD1 aligns across 9 bases. CDR1 and CDR2 (germline): SQVTM, ANQGSEA. With V trimmed by 4 bases and J by 1 base, 8 bases remained unmatched. The CDR3 has 16 amino acids. The CDR3 DNA follows: TGCAGCGTTGTGGTTTCGGGGACAGGGAGCAATCAGCCCCAGCATTTT. Translating it yields CSVVVSGTGSNQPQHF.

The chain uses TRBV5-1 and TRBJ2-1; 14 bases are a match to TRBD2. Germline lookup yields CDR1 SGHRS and CDR2 YFSETQ. The J segment lost 8 bases and the V segment lost 4 bases, leaving 8 bases of the junction unmatched. The CDR3 is 16 amino acids. The CDR3 spells CASSRLAGGPSYEQFF. CDR3 coding DNA: TGCGCCAGCAGCCGACTAGCGGGAGGGCCGTCCTATGAGCAGTTCTTC.

In this sample, this clone turned up a few times. The chain uses TRBV30 and TRBJ1-1, with no clear D. Trimming cost V 2 bases and J 0 bases, with 7 bases left between them. This CDR3 is built from 13 residues. Germline loops: CDR1 GTSNPN, CDR2 SVGIG (reference sequence). The CDR3 is CAWSSNLNTEAFF. In nucleotides, the CDR3 is TGTGCCTGGAGTTCTAACCTGAACACTGAAGCTTTCTTT.

The chain combines TRBV18 with TRBJ2-7; 10 bases agree with TRBD1. CDR1 is KGHSH, CDR2 LQKENI, per germline. V dropped 5 bases and J dropped 4; count of bases not matched to a gene: 11. This CDR3 has 16 residues. The CDR3 region has the DNA TGTGCCAGCTCAACCAACGTCCCGGACAGGGGGTACGAGCAGTACGTC. Translation: CASSTNVPDRGYEQYV.

V gene TRBV6-5 combines with J gene TRBJ2-2; a possible D gene is TRBD1 (6 bases). Deletions cut 4 bases from V and 1 base from J, with 7 bases between. CDR3 length equals 14 residues. The germline V gene has CDR1 MNHEY and CDR2 SVGAGI. CDR3 sequence (DNA): TGTGCCAGCAGTTTACAGGGGAACACCGGGGAGCTGTTTTTT. Translation: CASSLQGNTGELFF.

The rearrangement joins TRBV30 to TRBJ2-5, with D possibly TRBD2 on 6 matching bases. CDR3 size: 12 residues. V lost 8 bases to trimming and J lost 4 bases, with 14 bases between them. Germline-derived CDR1 and CDR2 are GTSNPN and SVGIG (reference sequence). The CDR3 reads CATAGSGETQYF. CDR3 nucleotides: TGTGCCACCGCGGGAAGCGGAGAGACCCAGTACTTC.

A word on this clone: The sample has other DNA sequences that encode this CDR3 too. The CDR3 here is CASSLDSSYEQYV. The DNA for the CDR3 is TGTGCCAGCAGCTTGGACAGTTCCTACGAGCAGTACGTC. The J gene is TRBJ2-7, the V gene TRBV7-2, with D possibly TRBD1 on 6 matching bases. Germline V CDR1 and CDR2: SGHTA, FQGNSA. V lost 3 bases and J 1 base, leaving 7 bases between the germline ends. This CDR3 contains 13 residues.